Shown below are 14 T cell receptor beta chains from a single sample sequenced in a study of T cells in Graves' hyperthyroidism and ophthalmopathy. The TCR beta CDR3 regions underwent amplification using RNA transcripts as the source. A set of HTBI primers served as the primers for a first-round RT-PCR of the TCR CDR3. TCRdb reprocessed the multiplex PCR reads with MiXCR, giving one entry per CDR3 protein. The sample lists about 410,000 distinct CDR3 sequences, around 13% occurring once. The sequencing input was blood. These receptors all stem from a woman in her 30s with Graves' ophthalmopathy.

This clonotype has ten or more counts. This chain uses TRBV20-1 with TRBJ2-7; D not certain. This CDR3 has 12 amino acids. Germline CDR1 and CDR2: DFQATT and SNEGSKA (reference sequence). V lost 0 bases and J lost 1, with 4 bases in between. DNA for the CDR3: TGCAGTGCTAGAGAAGGGTCCTACGAGCAGTACTTC. This sequence encodes CSAREGSYEQYF.

This clonotype was recorded many times. J is TRBJ1-2 and V is TRBV2, with D unresolved. Germline-derived CDR1 and CDR2 are SNHLY and FYNNEI. V was trimmed by 8 bases and J by 3 bases, leaving 10 bases between them. The CDR3 totals 12 residues. CDR3 loop: CASYPYYYGYTF. The CDR3 coding sequence is TGTGCCAGCTACCCATACTACTATGGCTACACCTTC.

This clonotype was seen a handful of times. CDR3 bases: TGTGCCAGCAGTAGTCCTGGAGGCTCGGAAAAACTGTTTTTT. It yields the protein CASSSPGGSEKLFF. V and J are TRBV5-8 and TRBJ1-4; D is ambiguous. Germline CDR1 and CDR2: SGHTS and YDEGEE. Trimming pared 5 bases from V and 8 bases from J, leaving 16 bases between. The CDR3 is 14 amino acids.

This clonotype was picked up many times. V and J are TRBV7-8 and TRBJ1-4; a possible D gene is TRBD1 (6 bases). Germline V CDR1 and CDR2: SGHVS, FQNEAQ. The V end lost 1 base, the J end lost 7 bases, and 10 bases lay between the germline ends. CDR3 size: 14 residues. The CDR3 coding sequence is TGTGCCAGCAGCTTAGATCAGGGGAGTGAAAAACTGTTTTTT. This encodes CASSLDQGSEKLFF.

This clonotype was seen at least ten times. This rearrangement joins TRBV20-1 to TRBJ2-5; TRBD1 might be the D (5 bases). CDR1 and CDR2 (germline): DFQATT, SNEGSKA (reference sequence). CDR3 size: 13 residues. Trimming cost V 3 bases and J 2 bases, with 10 bases left between them. CDR3 bases: TGCAGTGCTAGTATTGGGGCTCAAGAGACCCAGTACTTC. Amino acid sequence: CSASIGAQETQYF.

V is TRBV28 and J is TRBJ2-6; 11 bases line up with TRBD2. The CDR3 is 18 residues long. Unmatched junction bases numbered 7, after V lost 6 bases and J lost 0 bases. Germline CDR1 and CDR2: MDHEN and SYDVKM. The CDR3 loop reads CASSPPLAGGSGANVLTF. The CDR3 nucleotides are TGTGCCAGCAGCCCCCCGCTAGCGGGGGGCTCTGGGGCCAACGTCCTGACTTTC.

This clonotype appeared a few times. CDR3 DNA sequence: TGTGCCAGCAGCCAAGGTCAGGGGGGCGGAAGAGATACGCAGTATTTT. This gives the protein CASSQGQGGGRDTQYF. This chain links TRBV4-2 with TRBJ2-3; TRBD1 might be the D (7 bases). V was clipped by 1 base and J by 5 bases, with 16 bases between them. The CDR3 length is 16 residues. Germline V gene data show CDR1 as LGHNA and CDR2 as YNFKEQ.

This clonotype was seen ten or more times. The chain carries TRBV9 and TRBJ1-1, with D unresolved. Trimming stripped 0 bases from V and 0 bases from J, with 3 bases between. The germline V gene encodes CDR1 SGDLS and CDR2 YYNGEE. CDR3 length equals 13 residues. CDR3 sequence (DNA): TGTGCCAGCAGCGTAGCCCTGAACACTGAAGCTTTCTTT. Translation: CASSVALNTEAFF.

On this clonotype itself: The junction shows a germline mismatch at one end, possibly a read error. The chain couples TRBV20-1 to TRBJ2-5; 8 nucleotides match TRBD2. The CDR3 runs 18 residues. Germline lookup yields CDR1 DFQATT and CDR2 SNEGSKA (reference sequence). The CDR3 DNA is TGCACTGCTAGGGACGGGGGGGGGGGGGGGGGGGCCTGGGAGACCCAGTACTTC. Amino acid sequence: CTARDGGGGGGAWETQYF.

This clonotype has just a few counts. The chain is built from TRBV15 and TRBJ2-2, with a possible D match to TRBD2 (5 bases). Trimming took 0 bases from V and 6 from J, leaving 8 bases between them. Germline lookup yields CDR1 LNHNV and CDR2 YYDKDF (reference sequence). The CDR3 consists of 14 residues. Written as DNA, the CDR3 is TGTGCCACCAGCAGAGAGCAAGCGGCCGGGGAGCTGTTTTTT. This gives the protein CATSREQAAGELFF. The full variable domain, rest sourced from reference TRBV15 and TRBJ2-2, is DAMVIQNPRYQVTQFGKPVTLSCSQTLNHNVMYWYQQKSSQAPKLLFHYYDKDFNNEADTPDNFQSRRPNTSFCFLDIRSPGLGDTAMYLCATSREQAAGELFFGEGSRLTVL.

This clonotype has a count of ten or more. One end of the junction varies from germline; a read error may be responsible. This chain uses TRBV7-7 with TRBJ2-7; 8 nucleotides agree with TRBD1. Germline assignment: CDR1 SSHAT and CDR2 FNYEAQ (reference sequence). This CDR3 has 13 amino acids. This CDR3 is CASSYRQGYEQYF. For the CDR3, the DNA is TGTGCTAGCAGCTACAGACAGGGGTACGAGCAGTACTTC.

V is TRBV6-2 or TRBV6-3 and J is TRBJ1-2; D is unresolved. The CDR3 runs to 14 residues. Looked up from germline, CDR1 is MNHEY and CDR2 is SVGEGT. Trimming stripped 5 bases from V and 1 base from J, with 11 bases between. In DNA, the CDR3 is TGTGCCAGCAGTAGATCATTGGGTAACTATGGCTACACCTTC. It specifies CASSRSLGNYGYTF.

As for this clonotype: A read error may explain this, as a much larger clone is one base away. The V call is TRBV3-1, the J call TRBJ2-3; TRBD2 matches 12 bases. The CDR3 runs 16 residues. Germline V gene lookup returns CDR1 LGHDT and CDR2 YNNKEL (reference sequence). This chain's CDR3 is CGSTISSGGAGDTQYF. The CDR3 DNA follows: TGTGGCAGCACAATATCTAGCGGGGGGGCGGGAGATACGCAGTATTTT.

In this sample, this clonotype turned up many times. This chain uses TRBV2 with TRBJ1-2; D is uncertain. CDR1 SNHLY and CDR2 FYNNEI come from the germline V gene. V lost 8 bases, J lost 4 bases, and 20 bases lay in between. CDR3 length: 15 residues. As DNA, the CDR3 is TGTGCCAGCCAAGAACCGGGCCCCCGGGGCTATGGCTACACCTTC. Protein: CASQEPGPRGYGYTF.